This T cell receptor beta chain appears in the sequencing data of a study of blood T cell repertoires in COVID-19. The V end was cut by 6 bases, the J end by 4 bases, with 13 bases between. Germline loops: CDR1 MNHEY, CDR2 SMNVEV (reference sequence). The CDR3 sequence is 13 residues long. Libraries were prepared by immunoSEQ multiplex PCR; TCRdb keeps only in-frame clonotypes and omits some of them. Here the sample spans 270,000 or so clones, around 86% being singletons. The count of this clone is one. What was sequenced was peripheral blood. V usage is TRBV27 and J usage is TRBJ2-7; no clear D. The receptor was isolated from a middle-aged woman who had recovered from COVID-19. The CDR3 bases are TGTGCCAGCAGACCAACAATAAGTTACGAGCAGTACTTC. Protein sequence: CASRPTISYEQYF.